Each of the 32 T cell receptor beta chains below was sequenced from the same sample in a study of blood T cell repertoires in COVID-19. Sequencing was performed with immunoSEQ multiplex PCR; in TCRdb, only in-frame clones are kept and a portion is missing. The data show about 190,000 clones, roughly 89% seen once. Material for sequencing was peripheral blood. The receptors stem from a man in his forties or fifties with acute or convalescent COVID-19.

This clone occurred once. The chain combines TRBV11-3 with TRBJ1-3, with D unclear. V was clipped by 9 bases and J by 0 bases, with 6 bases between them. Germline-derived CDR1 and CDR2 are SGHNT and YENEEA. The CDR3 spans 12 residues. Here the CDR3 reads CASPLSGNTIYF. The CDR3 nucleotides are TGTGCCAGTCCCCTCTCTGGAAACACCATATATTTT.

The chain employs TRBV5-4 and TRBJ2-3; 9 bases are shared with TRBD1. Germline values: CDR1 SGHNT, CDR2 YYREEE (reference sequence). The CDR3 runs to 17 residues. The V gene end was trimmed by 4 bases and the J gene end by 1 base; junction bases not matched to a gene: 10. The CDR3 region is CASSGGGTGTRTDTQYF. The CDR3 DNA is TGTGCCAGCAGCGGGGGCGGGACAGGGACCCGCACAGATACGCAGTATTTT.

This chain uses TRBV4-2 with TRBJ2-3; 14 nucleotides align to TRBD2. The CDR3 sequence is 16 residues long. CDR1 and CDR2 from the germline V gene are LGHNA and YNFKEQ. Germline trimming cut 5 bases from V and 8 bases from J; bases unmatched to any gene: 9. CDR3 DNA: TGTGCCAGCAGCGAGGCGACTAGCGGGGGGGCTGGTACGCAGTATTTT. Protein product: CASSEATSGGAGTQYF.

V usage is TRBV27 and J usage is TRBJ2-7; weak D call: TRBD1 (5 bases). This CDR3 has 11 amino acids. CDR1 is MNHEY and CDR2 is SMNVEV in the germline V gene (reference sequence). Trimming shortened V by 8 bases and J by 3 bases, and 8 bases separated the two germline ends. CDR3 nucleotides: TGTGCCAGCGGGGCCTTCTACGAGCAGTACTTC. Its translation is CASGAFYEQYF.

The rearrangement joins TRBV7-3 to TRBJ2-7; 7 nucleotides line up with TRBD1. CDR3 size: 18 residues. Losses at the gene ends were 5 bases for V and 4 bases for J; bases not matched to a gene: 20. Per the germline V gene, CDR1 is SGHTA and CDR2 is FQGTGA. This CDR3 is CASSPSGRGSVSGYEQYF. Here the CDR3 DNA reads TGTGCCAGCAGCCCCAGTGGCAGGGGGTCGGTGTCCGGATACGAGCAGTACTTC. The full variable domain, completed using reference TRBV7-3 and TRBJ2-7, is GAGVSQTPSNKVTEKGKYVELRCDPISGHTALYWYRQSLGQGPEFLIYFQGTGAADDSGLPNDRFFAVRPEGSVSTLKIQRTERGDSAVYLCASSPSGRGSVSGYEQYFGPGTRLTVT.

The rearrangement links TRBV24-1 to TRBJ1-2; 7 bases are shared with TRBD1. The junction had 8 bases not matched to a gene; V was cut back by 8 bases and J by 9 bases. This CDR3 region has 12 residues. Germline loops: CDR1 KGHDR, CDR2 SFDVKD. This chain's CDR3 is CATILTGFSYTF. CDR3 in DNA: TGTGCCACCATTTTGACAGGGTTCAGCTACACCTTC.

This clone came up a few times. CDR3 in DNA: TGTGCCAGCAGCTTAATCGCTAGCTCCTACAATGAGCAGTTCTTC. The encoded protein is CASSLIASSYNEQFF. V gene TRBV11-2 combines with J gene TRBJ2-1, with unresolved D. Trimming stripped 2 bases from V and 0 bases from J, with 8 bases between. This CDR3 comprises 15 residues. Germline CDR1 is SGHAT and CDR2 is FQNNGV.

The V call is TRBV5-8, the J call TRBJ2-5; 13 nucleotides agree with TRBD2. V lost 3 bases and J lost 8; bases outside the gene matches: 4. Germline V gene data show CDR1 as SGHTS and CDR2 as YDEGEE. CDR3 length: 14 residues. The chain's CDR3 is CASSWGTSGTTQYF. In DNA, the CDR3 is TGTGCCAGCAGCTGGGGGACTAGCGGGACAACCCAGTACTTC. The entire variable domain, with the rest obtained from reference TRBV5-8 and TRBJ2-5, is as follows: EAGVTQSPTHLIKTRGQQATLRCSPISGHTSVYWYQQALGLGLQFLLWYDEGEERNRGNFPPRFSGRQFPNYSSELNVNALELEDSALYLCASSWGTSGTTQYFGPGTRLLVL.

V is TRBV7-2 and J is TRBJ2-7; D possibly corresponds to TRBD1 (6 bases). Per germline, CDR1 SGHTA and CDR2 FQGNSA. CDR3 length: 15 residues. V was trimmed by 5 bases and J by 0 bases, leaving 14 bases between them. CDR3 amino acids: CASSPGTISSYEQYF. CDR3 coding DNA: TGTGCCAGCAGCCCAGGGACAATTTCCTCCTACGAGCAGTACTTC.

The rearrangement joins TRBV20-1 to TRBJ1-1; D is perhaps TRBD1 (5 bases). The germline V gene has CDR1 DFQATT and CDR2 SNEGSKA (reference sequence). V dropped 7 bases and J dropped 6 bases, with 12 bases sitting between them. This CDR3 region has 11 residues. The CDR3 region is CSVWPGAEAFF. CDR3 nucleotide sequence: TGCAGTGTCTGGCCGGGGGCTGAAGCTTTCTTT.

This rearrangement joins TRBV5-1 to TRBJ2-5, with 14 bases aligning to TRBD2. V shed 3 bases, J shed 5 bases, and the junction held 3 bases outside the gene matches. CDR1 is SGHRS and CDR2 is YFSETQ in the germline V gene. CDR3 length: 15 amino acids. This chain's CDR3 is CASSWTSGRWETQYF. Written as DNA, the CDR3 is TGCGCCAGCAGCTGGACTAGCGGGAGGTGGGAGACCCAGTACTTC. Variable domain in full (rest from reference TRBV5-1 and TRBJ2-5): KAGVTQTPRYLIKTRGQQVTLSCSPISGHRSVSWYQQTPGQGLQFLFEYFSETQRNKGNFPGRFSGRQFSNSRSEMNVSTLELGDSALYLCASSWTSGRWETQYFGPGTRLLVL.

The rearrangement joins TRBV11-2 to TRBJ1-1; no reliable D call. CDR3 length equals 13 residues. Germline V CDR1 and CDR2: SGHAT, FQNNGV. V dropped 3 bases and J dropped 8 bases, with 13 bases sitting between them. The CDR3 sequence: CASSFLADGEAFF. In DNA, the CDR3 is TGTGCCAGCAGCTTTTTAGCGGACGGCGAAGCTTTCTTT.

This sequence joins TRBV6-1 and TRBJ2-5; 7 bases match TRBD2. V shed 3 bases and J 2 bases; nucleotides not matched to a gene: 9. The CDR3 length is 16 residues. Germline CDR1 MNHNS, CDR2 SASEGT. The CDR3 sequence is CASSESAGVIQETQYF. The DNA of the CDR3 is TGTGCCAGCAGTGAGAGTGCGGGGGTGATTCAAGAGACCCAGTACTTC.

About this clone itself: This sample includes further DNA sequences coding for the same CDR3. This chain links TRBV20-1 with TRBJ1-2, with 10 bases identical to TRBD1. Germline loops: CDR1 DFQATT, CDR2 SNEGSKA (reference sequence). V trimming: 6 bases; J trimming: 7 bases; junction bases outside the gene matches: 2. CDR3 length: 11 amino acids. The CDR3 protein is CSARDRGGYTF. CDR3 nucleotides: TGCAGTGCGAGGGACAGGGGTGGCTACACCTTC.

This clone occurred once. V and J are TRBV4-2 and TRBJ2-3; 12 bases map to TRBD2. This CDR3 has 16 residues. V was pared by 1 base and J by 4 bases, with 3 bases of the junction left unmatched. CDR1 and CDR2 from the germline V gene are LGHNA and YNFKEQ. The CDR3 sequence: CASSQVSSGGADTQYF. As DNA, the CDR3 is TGTGCCAGCAGCCAAGTATCTAGCGGGGGGGCAGATACGCAGTATTTT.

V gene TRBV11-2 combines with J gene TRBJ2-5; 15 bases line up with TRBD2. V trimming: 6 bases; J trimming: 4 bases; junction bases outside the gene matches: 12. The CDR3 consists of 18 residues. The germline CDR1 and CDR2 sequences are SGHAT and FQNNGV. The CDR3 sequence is CASRHSHRTSGGAETQYF. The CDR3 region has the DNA TGTGCCAGCAGACATTCTCATAGGACTAGCGGGGGGGCAGAGACCCAGTACTTC.

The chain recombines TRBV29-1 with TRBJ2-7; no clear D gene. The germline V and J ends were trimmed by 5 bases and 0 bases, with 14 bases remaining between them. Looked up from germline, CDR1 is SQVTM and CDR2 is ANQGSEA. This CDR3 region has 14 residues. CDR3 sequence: CSVRSQSDSYEQYF. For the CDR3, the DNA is TGCAGCGTTCGAAGTCAGAGCGACTCCTACGAGCAGTACTTC.

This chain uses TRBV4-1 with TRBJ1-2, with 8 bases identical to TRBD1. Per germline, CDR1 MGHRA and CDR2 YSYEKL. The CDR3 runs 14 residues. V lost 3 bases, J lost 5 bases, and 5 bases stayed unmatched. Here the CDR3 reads CASSHDDRGYGYTF. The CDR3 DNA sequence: TGCGCCAGCAGCCACGACGACAGGGGATATGGCTACACCTTC.

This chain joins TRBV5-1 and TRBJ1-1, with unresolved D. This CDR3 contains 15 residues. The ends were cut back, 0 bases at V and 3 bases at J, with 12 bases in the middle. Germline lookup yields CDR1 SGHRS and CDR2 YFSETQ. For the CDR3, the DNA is TGCGCCAGCAGCTTGGCCGTCGCGGGAGACACTGAAGCTTTCTTT. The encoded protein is CASSLAVAGDTEAFF.

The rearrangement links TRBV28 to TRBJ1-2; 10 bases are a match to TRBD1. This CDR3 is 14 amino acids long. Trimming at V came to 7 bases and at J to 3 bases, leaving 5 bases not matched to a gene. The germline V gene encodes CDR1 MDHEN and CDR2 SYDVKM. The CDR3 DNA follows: TGTGCCAGCATCGGGACAGGGGAACACTATGGCTACACCTTC. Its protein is CASIGTGEHYGYTF.

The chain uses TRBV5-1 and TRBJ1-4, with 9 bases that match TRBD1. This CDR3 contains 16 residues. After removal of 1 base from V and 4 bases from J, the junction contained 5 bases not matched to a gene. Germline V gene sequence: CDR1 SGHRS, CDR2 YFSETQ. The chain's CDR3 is CASSLPGGQGNEKLFF. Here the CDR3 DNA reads TGCGCCAGCAGCTTGCCGGGGGGACAGGGTAATGAAAAACTGTTTTTT.

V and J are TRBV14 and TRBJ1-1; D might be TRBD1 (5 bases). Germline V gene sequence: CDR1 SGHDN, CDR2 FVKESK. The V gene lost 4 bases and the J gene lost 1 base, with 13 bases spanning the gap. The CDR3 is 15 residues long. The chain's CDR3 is CASSLHGGENTEAFF. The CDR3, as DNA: TGTGCCAGCAGCCTCCACGGAGGGGAGAACACTGAAGCTTTCTTT.

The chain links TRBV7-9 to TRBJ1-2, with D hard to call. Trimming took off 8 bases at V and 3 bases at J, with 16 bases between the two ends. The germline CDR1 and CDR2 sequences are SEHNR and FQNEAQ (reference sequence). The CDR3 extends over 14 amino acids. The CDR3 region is CASVQMGGDYGYTF. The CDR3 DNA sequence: TGTGCCAGCGTCCAGATGGGCGGGGACTATGGCTACACCTTC.

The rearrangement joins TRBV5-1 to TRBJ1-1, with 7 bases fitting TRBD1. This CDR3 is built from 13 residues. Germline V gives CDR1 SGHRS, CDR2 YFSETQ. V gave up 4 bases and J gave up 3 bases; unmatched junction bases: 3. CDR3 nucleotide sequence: TGCGCCAGCAGCATCGGACAGGACACTGAAGCTTTCTTT. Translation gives CASSIGQDTEAFF. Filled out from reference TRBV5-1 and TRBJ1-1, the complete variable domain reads KAGVTQTPRYLIKTRGQQVTLSCSPISGHRSVSWYQQTPGQGLQFLFEYFSETQRNKGNFPGRFSGRQFSNSRSEMNVSTLELGDSALYLCASSIGQDTEAFFGQGTRLTVV.

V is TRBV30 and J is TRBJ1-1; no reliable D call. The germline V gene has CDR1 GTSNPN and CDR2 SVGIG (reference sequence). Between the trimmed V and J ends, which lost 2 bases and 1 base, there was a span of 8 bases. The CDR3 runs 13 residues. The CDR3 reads CAWSHGGNTEAFF. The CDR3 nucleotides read TGTGCCTGGAGTCACGGAGGGAACACTGAAGCTTTCTTT.

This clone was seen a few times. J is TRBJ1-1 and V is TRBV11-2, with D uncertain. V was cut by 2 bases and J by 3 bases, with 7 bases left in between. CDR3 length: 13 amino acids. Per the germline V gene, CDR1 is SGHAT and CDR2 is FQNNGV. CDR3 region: CASSLFQDTEAFF. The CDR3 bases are TGTGCCAGCAGCTTATTTCAGGACACTGAAGCTTTCTTT.

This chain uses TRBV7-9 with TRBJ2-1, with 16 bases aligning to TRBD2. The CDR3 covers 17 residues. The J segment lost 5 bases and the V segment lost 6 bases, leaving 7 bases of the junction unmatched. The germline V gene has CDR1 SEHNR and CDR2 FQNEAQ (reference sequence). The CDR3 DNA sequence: TGTGCCAGCAGACCTCCGGGACTAGCGGGGGGGCACAATGAGCAGTTCTTC. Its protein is CASRPPGLAGGHNEQFF.

The CDR3 is CASSYSQGVGEQYF. In DNA form, the CDR3 reads TGTGCCAGCAGTTACTCACAGGGGGTGGGCGAGCAGTACTTC. The chain has TRBV6-5 and TRBJ2-7; 8 nucleotides line up with TRBD1. Germline V gives CDR1 MNHEY, CDR2 SVGAGI. This CDR3 has 14 residues. J was trimmed by 6 bases and V by 0 bases; bases with no gene match: 4.

The CDR3 DNA follows: TGTGCCAGCAGCCAAGACTACAGGGGGCTGGGCTATGGCTACACCTTC. It yields the protein CASSQDYRGLGYGYTF. The gene calls are TRBV3-1 (or the pseudogene TRBV3-2) and TRBJ1-2; 9 bases line up with TRBD1. Looked up from germline, CDR1 is LGHDT and CDR2 is YNNKEL (reference sequence). The CDR3 length is 16 residues. The junction had 6 bases not matched to a gene; V was cut back by 0 bases and J by 4 bases.

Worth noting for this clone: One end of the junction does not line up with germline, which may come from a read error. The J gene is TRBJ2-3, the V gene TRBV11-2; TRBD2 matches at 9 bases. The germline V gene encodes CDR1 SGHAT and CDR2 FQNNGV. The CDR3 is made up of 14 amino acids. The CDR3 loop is CASRPTSGMDTQYF. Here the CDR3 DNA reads TGTGCGAGCAGGCCGACTAGCGGCATGGATACGCAGTATTTT.

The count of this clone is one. CDR3 in amino acids: CASSDGGMYQETQYF. DNA of the CDR3: TGTGCCAGCAGTGACGGGGGGATGTACCAAGAGACCCAGTACTTC. The rearrangement uses TRBV28 and TRBJ2-5, with 7 bases identical to TRBD2. In germline, CDR1 is MDHEN, CDR2 SYDVKM. Trimming removed 5 bases from V and 0 bases from J; junction bases left unmatched: 6. The CDR3 covers 15 residues.

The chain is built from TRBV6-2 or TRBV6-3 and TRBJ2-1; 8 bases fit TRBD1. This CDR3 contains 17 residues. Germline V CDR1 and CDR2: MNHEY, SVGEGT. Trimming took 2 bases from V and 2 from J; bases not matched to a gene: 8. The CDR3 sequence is CASSYLRTGRPYNEQFF. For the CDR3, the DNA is TGTGCCAGCAGTTACCTTAGGACAGGGAGGCCCTACAATGAGCAGTTCTTC.